This note documents a single TCR beta chain sequence. The antigen remains unidentified. Measured with immunoSEQ multiplex PCR; TCRdb has only the in-frame clones, and not every one. Counted here are fewer than 80,000 clones, approximately 90% occurring once; the ten biggest clones make up roughly 14%. The data are from a study of OX40 agonist ivuxolimab in advanced cancers. For the study at large: Having had anti-PD-1, anti-PD-L1 or anti-CTLA-4 therapy before was allowed, and roughly 40% had some. Study conclusions and caveats: Expanded clones were, on average, more numerous among CD8+ T cells than CD4+. Clonal expansion was seen in CD4+ and CD8+ blood T cells by week 6 at 0.1 to 3.0 mg/kg.

The specimen comprised CD4+ or CD8+ T cells sorted from blood, sampled in a trial of the OX40 agonist ivuxolimab. This sequence was found in an adult with an advanced solid tumor such as melanoma, head and neck, liver or kidney cancer.

The CDR3 loop is CASTSQGREQYF. The CDR3 DNA sequence: TGTGCCAGCACCAGTCAGGGGCGGGAGCAGTACTTC. V gene TRBV27 combines with J gene TRBJ2-7; tentative D call: TRBD1 (6 bases). The CDR3 totals 12 residues. Germline V gene lookup returns CDR1 MNHEY and CDR2 SMNVEV (reference sequence). V lost 7 bases, J lost 7 bases, and 14 bases lay in between.